The rows below give T cell receptor beta chains drawn from one sample of a study of T cell repertoires in cytomegalovirus infection. Via MiXCR, TCRdb re-called the reads, giving one row per CDR3 protein. The sample shows fewer than 700,000 distinct CDR3 sequences, 20% to 25% of them seen only once. Material for sequencing was CD8+ T cells from PBMCs. Every receptor here comes from a human donor in good health (CMV status not recorded). Some clones in this sample may be carry-over from other donors' samples. CDR3s include the opening cysteine and the closing phenylalanine or tryptophan. Fields, in order: V gene, clone size, J gene, D gene, CDR3 DNA, CDR3 protein. D genes are given only for firm matches. Some rows mark clone size as missing; the rest say once, few, many or name a class of expanded clone.

v_gene: TRBV6-5; abundance: NA; j_gene: TRBJ2-7; d_gene: NA; CDR3nt: TGTGCCAGCAGTTACTCGCCGGACATCTTTTACGAGCAGTACTTC; CDR3aa: CASSYSPDIFYEQYF
v_gene: TRBV6-6; abundance: NA; j_gene: TRBJ2-2; d_gene: NA; CDR3nt: TGTGCCAGCAGTGCTGTCGTGCCAAGTACGAACACCGGGGAGCTGTTTTTT; CDR3aa: CASSAVVPSTNTGELFF
v_gene: TRBV7-9; abundance: many; j_gene: TRBJ1-4; d_gene: NA; CDR3nt: TGTGCCAGCAGGCAGTCTAATGAAAAACTGTTTTTT; CDR3aa: CASRQSNEKLFF
v_gene: TRBV6-2/TRBV6-3; abundance: NA; j_gene: TRBJ2-1; d_gene: TRBD1; CDR3nt: TGTGCCAGCAGTTACGAGGACAGGGCCTACAATGAGCAGTTCTTC; CDR3aa: CASSYEDRAYNEQFF
v_gene: TRBV5-6; abundance: many; j_gene: TRBJ1-1; d_gene: NA; CDR3nt: TGTGCCAGCAGCTTGCCTAGTACTGAAGCTTTCTTT; CDR3aa: CASSLPSTEAFF
v_gene: TRBV7-8; abundance: NA; j_gene: TRBJ2-1; d_gene: NA; CDR3nt: TGTGCCAGCAGCCACCTGCAAGGGGTGTGGGGCAATGAGCAGTTCTTC; CDR3aa: CASSHLQGVWGNEQFF
v_gene: TRBV7-2; abundance: many; j_gene: TRBJ2-1; d_gene: NA; CDR3nt: TGTGCCAGCAGTTCCGGGGGGCTCGATGAGCAGTTCTTC; CDR3aa: CASSSGGLDEQFF
v_gene: TRBV20-1; abundance: few; j_gene: TRBJ1-2; d_gene: NA; CDR3nt: TGCAGTGCTACCCATGCGGGACAACGCGGCGATGGCTACACCTTC; CDR3aa: CSATHAGQRGDGYTF
v_gene: TRBV7-2; abundance: many; j_gene: TRBJ1-2; d_gene: NA; CDR3nt: TGTGCCAGCAGCTTTGTCTCCATCGGGGACGGCTACACCTTC; CDR3aa: CASSFVSIGDGYTF
v_gene: TRBV11-1; abundance: many; j_gene: TRBJ2-1; d_gene: TRBD2; CDR3nt: TGTGCCAGCAGCTCACCGGGACTAGCGGGGCTTACCTACAATGAGCAGTTCTTC; CDR3aa: CASSSPGLAGLTYNEQFF
v_gene: TRBV2; abundance: few; j_gene: TRBJ1-1; d_gene: NA; CDR3nt: TGTGCCAGCTGCCCAGTGCAGAACACTGAAGCTTTCTTT; CDR3aa: CASCPVQNTEAFF
v_gene: TRBV2; abundance: NA; j_gene: TRBJ2-3; d_gene: NA; CDR3nt: TGTGCCAGCAGTGAAGATATGGCCACAGATACGCAGTATTTT; CDR3aa: CASSEDMATDTQYF
v_gene: TRBV5-1; abundance: NA; j_gene: TRBJ2-1; d_gene: NA; CDR3nt: TGCGCCAGCAGCTTCGCCAGGGATTACAATGAGCAGTTCTTC; CDR3aa: CASSFARDYNEQFF
v_gene: TRBV10-2; abundance: few; j_gene: TRBJ1-1; d_gene: NA; CDR3nt: TGCGCCAGCACATATGAGACAGGTGGCACTGAAGCTTTCTTT; CDR3aa: CASTYETGGTEAFF
v_gene: TRBV7-2; abundance: many; j_gene: TRBJ2-1; d_gene: TRBD2; CDR3nt: TGTGCCAGCAGGGGCTTCCTGGAAGATAGCGGGGGGGTGAGCTCCTACAATGAGCAGTTCTTC; CDR3aa: CASRGFLEDSGGVSSYNEQFF
v_gene: TRBV12-3/TRBV12-4; abundance: few; j_gene: TRBJ1-2; d_gene: NA; CDR3nt: TGTGCCAGCAGTTTTAGGACGGCGAATGGCTACACCTTC; CDR3aa: CASSFRTANGYTF
v_gene: TRBV19; abundance: few; j_gene: TRBJ1-1; d_gene: NA; CDR3nt: TGTGCCAGTACCTTCTCGGTCTCAGGGGTCACTGAAGCTTTCTTT; CDR3aa: CASTFSVSGVTEAFF
v_gene: TRBV14; abundance: few; j_gene: TRBJ2-2; d_gene: NA; CDR3nt: TGTGCCAGCAGCCAACTGGACCCCGGGGAGCTGTTTTTT; CDR3aa: CASSQLDPGELFF
v_gene: TRBV4-3; abundance: NA; j_gene: TRBJ1-5; d_gene: NA; CDR3nt: TGCGCCAGCAGCCAAGATAACGTCACCCATCAGCCCCAGCATTTT; CDR3aa: CASSQDNVTHQPQHF
v_gene: TRBV7-6; abundance: many; j_gene: TRBJ2-1; d_gene: TRBD1; CDR3nt: TGTGCCAGCAGCTTGTCAGGGGGCACCTACAATGAGCAGTTCTTC; CDR3aa: CASSLSGGTYNEQFF